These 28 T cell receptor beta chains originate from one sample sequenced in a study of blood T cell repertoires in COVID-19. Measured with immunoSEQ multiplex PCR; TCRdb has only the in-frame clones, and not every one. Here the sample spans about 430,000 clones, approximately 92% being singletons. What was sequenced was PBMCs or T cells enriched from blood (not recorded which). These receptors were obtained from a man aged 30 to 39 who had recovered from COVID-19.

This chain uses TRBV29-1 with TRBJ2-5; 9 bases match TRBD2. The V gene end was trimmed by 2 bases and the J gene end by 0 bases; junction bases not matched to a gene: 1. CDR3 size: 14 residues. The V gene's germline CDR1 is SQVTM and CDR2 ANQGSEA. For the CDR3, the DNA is TGCAGCGTTGAACTAGCGGGAAACCAAGAGACCCAGTACTTC. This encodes CSVELAGNQETQYF.

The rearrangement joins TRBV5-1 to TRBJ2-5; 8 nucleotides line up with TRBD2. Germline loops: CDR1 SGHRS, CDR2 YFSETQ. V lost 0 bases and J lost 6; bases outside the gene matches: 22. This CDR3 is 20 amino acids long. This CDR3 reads CASSLATGGVEAGAGKTQYF. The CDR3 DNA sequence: TGCGCCAGCAGCTTGGCTACCGGGGGGGTTGAAGCGGGAGCGGGAAAGACCCAGTACTTC.

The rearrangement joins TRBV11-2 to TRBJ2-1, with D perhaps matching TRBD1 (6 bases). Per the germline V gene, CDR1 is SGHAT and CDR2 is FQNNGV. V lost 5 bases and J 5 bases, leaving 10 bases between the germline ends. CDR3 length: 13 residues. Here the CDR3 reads CASSRDTNNEQFF. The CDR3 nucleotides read TGTGCCAGCAGCAGGGACACTAACAATGAGCAGTTCTTC.

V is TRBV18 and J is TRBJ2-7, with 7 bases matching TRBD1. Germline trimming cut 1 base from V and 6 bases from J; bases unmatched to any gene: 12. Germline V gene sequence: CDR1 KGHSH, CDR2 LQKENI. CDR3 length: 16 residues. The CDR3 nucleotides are TGTGCCAGCTCACCACAATTCCGGGACAGATCTCTCGAGCAGTACTTC. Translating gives CASSPQFRDRSLEQYF.

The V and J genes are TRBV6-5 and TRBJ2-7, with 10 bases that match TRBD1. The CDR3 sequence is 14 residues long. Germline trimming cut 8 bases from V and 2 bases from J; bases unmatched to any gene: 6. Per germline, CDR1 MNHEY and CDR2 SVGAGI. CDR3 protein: CASHDRGLAYEQYF. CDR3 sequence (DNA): TGTGCCAGCCACGACAGGGGGCTTGCCTACGAGCAGTACTTC.

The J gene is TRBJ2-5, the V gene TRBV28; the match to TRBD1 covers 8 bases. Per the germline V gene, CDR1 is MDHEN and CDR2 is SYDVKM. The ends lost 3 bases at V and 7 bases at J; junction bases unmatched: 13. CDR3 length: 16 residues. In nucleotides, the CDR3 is TGTGCCAGCAGTTTGACGGGACAGGCGATAGTAGGGACCCAGTACTTC. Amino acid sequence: CASSLTGQAIVGTQYF.

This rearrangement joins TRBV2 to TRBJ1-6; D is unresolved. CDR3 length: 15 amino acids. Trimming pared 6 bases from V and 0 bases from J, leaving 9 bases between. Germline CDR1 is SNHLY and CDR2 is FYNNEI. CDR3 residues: CASRVGSSYNSPLHF. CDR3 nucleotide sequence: TGTGCCAGCAGAGTAGGGAGCTCCTATAATTCACCCCTCCACTTT.

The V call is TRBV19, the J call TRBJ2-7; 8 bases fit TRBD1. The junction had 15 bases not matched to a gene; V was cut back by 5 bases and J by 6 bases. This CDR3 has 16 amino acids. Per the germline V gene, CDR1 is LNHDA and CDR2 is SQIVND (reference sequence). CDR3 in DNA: TGTGCCAGTAGTCCCCGAGGACAGGGTGGGACTGGCGAGCAGTACTTC. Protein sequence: CASSPRGQGGTGEQYF.

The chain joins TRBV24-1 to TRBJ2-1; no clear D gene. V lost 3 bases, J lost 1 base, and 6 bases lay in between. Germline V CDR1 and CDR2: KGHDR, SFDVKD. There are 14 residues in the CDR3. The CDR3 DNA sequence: TGTGCCACCAGTGATGTCGGTTCCTACAATGAGCAGTTCTTC. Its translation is CATSDVGSYNEQFF.

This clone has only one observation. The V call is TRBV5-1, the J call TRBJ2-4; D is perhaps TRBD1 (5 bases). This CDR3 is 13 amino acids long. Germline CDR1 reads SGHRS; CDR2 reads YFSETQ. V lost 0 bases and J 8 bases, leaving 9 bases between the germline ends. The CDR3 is CASSLDRPDIQYF. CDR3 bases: TGCGCCAGCAGCTTGGACAGGCCTGACATTCAGTACTTC. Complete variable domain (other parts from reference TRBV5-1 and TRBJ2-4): KAGVTQTPRYLIKTRGQQVTLSCSPISGHRSVSWYQQTPGQGLQFLFEYFSETQRNKGNFPGRFSGRQFSNSRSEMNVSTLELGDSALYLCASSLDRPDIQYFGAGTRLSVL.

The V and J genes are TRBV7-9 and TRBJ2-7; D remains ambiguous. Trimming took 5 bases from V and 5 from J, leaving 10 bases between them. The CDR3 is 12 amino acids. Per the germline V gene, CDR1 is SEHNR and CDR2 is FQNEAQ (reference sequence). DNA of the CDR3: TGTGCCAGCAGCCTCCCCTTAGACGAGCAGTACTTC. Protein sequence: CASSLPLDEQYF.

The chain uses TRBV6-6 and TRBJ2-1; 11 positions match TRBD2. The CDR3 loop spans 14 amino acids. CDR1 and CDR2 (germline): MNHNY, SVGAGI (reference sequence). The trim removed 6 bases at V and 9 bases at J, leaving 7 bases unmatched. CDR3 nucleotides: TGTGCCAGCAGGGAACGACTAGCGGGAAGTGAGCAGTTCTTC. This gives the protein CASRERLAGSEQFF.

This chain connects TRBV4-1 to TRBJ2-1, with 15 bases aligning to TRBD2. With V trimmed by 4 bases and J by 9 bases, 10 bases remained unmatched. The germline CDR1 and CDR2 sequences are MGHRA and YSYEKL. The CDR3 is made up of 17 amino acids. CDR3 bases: TGCGCCAGCAGCCCACCATCGCCGGGACTAGCGGGAGGTGAGCAGTTCTTC. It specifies CASSPPSPGLAGGEQFF.

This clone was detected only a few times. CDR3 in DNA: TGTGCCAGTAGTATAGCTCTCGGACAGGGGGTTTCGTTCTTC. It yields the protein CASSIALGQGVSFF. The chain is built from TRBV19 and TRBJ2-1, with 10 nucleotides matching TRBD1. Germline V gene data show CDR1 as LNHDA and CDR2 as SQIVND (reference sequence). The CDR3 consists of 14 residues. The V and J ends lost 1 base and 15 bases, in that order; junction bases with no gene match: 9.

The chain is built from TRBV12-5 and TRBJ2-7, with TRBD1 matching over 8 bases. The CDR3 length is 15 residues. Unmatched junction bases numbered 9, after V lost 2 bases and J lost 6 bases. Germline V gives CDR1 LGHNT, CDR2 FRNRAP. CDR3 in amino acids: CASGLNGQGTSEQYF. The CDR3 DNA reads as TGTGCTAGTGGTTTGAATGGACAGGGAACCTCCGAGCAGTACTTC.

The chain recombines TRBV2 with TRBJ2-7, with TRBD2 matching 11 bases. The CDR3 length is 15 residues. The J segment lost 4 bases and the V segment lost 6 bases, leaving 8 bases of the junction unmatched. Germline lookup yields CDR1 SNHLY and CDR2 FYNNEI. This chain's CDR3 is CASRELAGVGYEQYF. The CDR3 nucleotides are TGTGCCAGCAGGGAACTAGCGGGAGTTGGTTACGAGCAGTACTTC.

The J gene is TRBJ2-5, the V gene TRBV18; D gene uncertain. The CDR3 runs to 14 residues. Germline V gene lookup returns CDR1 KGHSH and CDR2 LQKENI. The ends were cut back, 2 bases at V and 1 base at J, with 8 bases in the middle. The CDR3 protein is CASSPVPTQETQYF. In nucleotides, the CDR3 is TGTGCCAGCTCACCAGTACCTACCCAAGAGACCCAGTACTTC.

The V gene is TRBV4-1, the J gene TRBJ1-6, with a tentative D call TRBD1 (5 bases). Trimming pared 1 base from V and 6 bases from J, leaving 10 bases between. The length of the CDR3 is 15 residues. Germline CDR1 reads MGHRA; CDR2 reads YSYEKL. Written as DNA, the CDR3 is TGCGCCAGCAGCCAAGTATACAGGACTAATTCACCCCTCCACTTT. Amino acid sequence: CASSQVYRTNSPLHF.

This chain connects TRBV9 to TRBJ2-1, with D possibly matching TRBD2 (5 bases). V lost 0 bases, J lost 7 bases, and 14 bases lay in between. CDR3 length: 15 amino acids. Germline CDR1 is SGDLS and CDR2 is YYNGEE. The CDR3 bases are TGTGCCAGCAGCGTAGCTAGCCAGCGGTGGAATGAGCAGTTCTTC. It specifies CASSVASQRWNEQFF.

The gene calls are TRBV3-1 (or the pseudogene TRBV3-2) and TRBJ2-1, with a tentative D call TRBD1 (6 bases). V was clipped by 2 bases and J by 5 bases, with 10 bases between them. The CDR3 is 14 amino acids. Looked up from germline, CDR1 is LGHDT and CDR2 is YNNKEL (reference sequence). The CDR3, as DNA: TGTGCCAGCAGCCAAAGGCGGACAGACAATGAGCAGTTCTTC. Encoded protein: CASSQRRTDNEQFF.

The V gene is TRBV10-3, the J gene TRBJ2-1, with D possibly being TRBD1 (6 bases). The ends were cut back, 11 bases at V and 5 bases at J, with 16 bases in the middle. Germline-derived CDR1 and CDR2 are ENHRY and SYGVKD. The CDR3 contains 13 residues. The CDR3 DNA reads TGTGCCGTTTCTGGGCAGGGGCACAATGAGCAGTTCTTC. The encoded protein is CAVSGQGHNEQFF.

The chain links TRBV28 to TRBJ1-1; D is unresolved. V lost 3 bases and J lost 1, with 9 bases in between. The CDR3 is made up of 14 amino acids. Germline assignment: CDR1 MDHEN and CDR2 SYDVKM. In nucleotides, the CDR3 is TGTGCCAGCAGTTTCTACAGCCAGAACACTGAAGCTTTCTTT. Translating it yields CASSFYSQNTEAFF.

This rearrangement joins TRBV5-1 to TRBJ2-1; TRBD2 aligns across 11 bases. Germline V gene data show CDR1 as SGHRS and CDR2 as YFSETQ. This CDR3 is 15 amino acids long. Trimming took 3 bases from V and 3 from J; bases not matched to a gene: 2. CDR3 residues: CASSSGTSGYNEQFF. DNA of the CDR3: TGCGCCAGCAGCTCCGGGACTAGCGGCTACAATGAGCAGTTCTTC. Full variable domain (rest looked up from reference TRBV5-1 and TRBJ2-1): KAGVTQTPRYLIKTRGQQVTLSCSPISGHRSVSWYQQTPGQGLQFLFEYFSETQRNKGNFPGRFSGRQFSNSRSEMNVSTLELGDSALYLCASSSGTSGYNEQFFGPGTRLTVL.

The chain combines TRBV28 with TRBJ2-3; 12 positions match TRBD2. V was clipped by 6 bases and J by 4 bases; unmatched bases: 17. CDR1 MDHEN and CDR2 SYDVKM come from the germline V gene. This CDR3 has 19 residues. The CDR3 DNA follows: TGTGCCAGCAGGGGGAAGGGTGTCGGGACTAGCGGGCACCCAGATACGCAGTATTTT. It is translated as CASRGKGVGTSGHPDTQYF.

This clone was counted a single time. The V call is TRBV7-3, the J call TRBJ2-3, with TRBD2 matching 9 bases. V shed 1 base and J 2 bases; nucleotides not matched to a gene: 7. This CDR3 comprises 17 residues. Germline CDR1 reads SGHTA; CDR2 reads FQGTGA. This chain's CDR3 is CASSLRGPGLATDTQYF. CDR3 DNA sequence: TGTGCCAGCAGCTTAAGAGGACCGGGACTAGCCACAGATACGCAGTATTTT. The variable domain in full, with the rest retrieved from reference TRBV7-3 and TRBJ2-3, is GAGVSQTPSNKVTEKGKYVELRCDPISGHTALYWYRQSLGQGPEFLIYFQGTGAADDSGLPNDRFFAVRPEGSVSTLKIQRTERGDSAVYLCASSLRGPGLATDTQYFGPGTRLTVL.

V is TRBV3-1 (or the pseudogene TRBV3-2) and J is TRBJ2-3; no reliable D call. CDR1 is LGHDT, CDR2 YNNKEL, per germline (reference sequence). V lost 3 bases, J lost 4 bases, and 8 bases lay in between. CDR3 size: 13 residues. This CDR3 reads CASSHEAPDTQYF. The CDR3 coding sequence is TGTGCCAGCAGCCATGAAGCCCCAGATACGCAGTATTTT.

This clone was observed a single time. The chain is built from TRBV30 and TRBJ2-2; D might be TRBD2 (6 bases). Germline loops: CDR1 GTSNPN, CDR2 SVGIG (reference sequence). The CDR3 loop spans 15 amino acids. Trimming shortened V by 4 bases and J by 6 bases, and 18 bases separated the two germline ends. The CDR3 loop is CAWTSRSGGAGELFF. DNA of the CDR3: TGTGCCTGGACTTCCCGTAGCGGAGGGGCCGGGGAGCTGTTTTTT.

CDR3 nucleotides: TGTGCCAGCACCTGGGAGGCCGTGAATGAGCAGTTCTTC. Its translation: CASTWEAVNEQFF. The chain joins TRBV11-1 to TRBJ2-1, with a weak D call TRBD2 (6 bases). The CDR3 is 13 amino acids. V lost 7 bases, J lost 7 bases, and 14 bases lay in between. CDR1 SGHAT and CDR2 FQDESV come from the germline V gene (reference sequence).